This TCR beta chain was profiled in a study of response to subunit inactivated influenza vaccine. This clonotype was observed a handful of times. Trimming shortened V by 2 bases and J by 6 bases, and 17 bases separated the two germline ends. The CDR3 has 15 amino acids. Germline CDR1 DFQATT, CDR2 SNEGSKA (reference sequence). TCRdb passed the RT-PCR reads through MiXCR, listing each CDR3 protein once. The repertoire holds 800,000 or so distinct CDR3 sequences, with 21% as singletons. The rearrangement uses TRBV20-1 and TRBJ1-5; D unresolved. The sample consisted of PBMCs from blood, taken more than 4 days after vaccination. This TCR derives from a man aged 50 to 60 who received an inactivated influenza vaccine. The CDR3 reads CSARTTQKVGQPQHF. DNA for the CDR3: TGCAGTGCTAGAACCACACAAAAAGTTGGTCAGCCCCAGCATTTT.